Below, 16 T cell receptor beta chains from the same sample are listed, as sequenced in a study of blood T cell repertoires in COVID-19. The table came from immunoSEQ multiplex PCR; TCRdb's copy has only in-frame clones and leaves some out. The sample consists of 70,000 or so clones, 85% to 90% of them appearing once. The sequenced sample consisted of peripheral blood. These receptors all come from a woman of 80 years or more with active COVID-19.

V and J are TRBV5-6 and TRBJ1-4; D gene unclear. From germline, CDR1 is SGHDT and CDR2 YYEEEE. CDR3 length: 16 amino acids. V lost 6 bases and J 8 bases, leaving 23 bases between the germline ends. The CDR3 here is CASTSLRGVGREKLFF. In DNA form, the CDR3 reads TGTGCCAGCACCTCTCTGCGCGGGGTGGGAAGGGAAAAACTGTTTTTT.

The V call is TRBV10-1, the J call TRBJ2-2; 7 bases align to TRBD1. There are 17 residues in the CDR3. The J segment lost 0 bases and the V segment lost 7 bases, leaving 11 bases of the junction unmatched. Per germline, CDR1 WNHNN and CDR2 SYGVQD (reference sequence). The DNA for the CDR3 is TGCGCCAGCACTGCATTCTCGACAGGGACGAACACCGGGGAGCTGTTTTTT. It translates to CASTAFSTGTNTGELFF.

The chain employs TRBV19 and TRBJ2-5; 14 bases match TRBD2. CDR3 length: 17 amino acids. V shed 1 base, J shed 2 bases, and the junction held 3 bases outside the gene matches. Germline CDR1 is LNHDA and CDR2 is SQIVND (reference sequence). CDR3 region: CASSIGGLAGEQETQYF. The CDR3 DNA sequence: TGTGCCAGTAGTATAGGGGGACTAGCGGGAGAACAAGAGACCCAGTACTTC.

The chain employs TRBV24-1 and TRBJ2-1; 8 bases map to TRBD1. With V trimmed by 3 bases and J by 2 bases, 5 bases remained unmatched. Germline lookup yields CDR1 KGHDR and CDR2 SFDVKD. This CDR3 is 16 amino acids long. CDR3 in DNA: TGTGCCACCAGTGATCCGGGGACAGGTGCCTACAATGAGCAGTTCTTC. Residues: CATSDPGTGAYNEQFF.

The gene calls are TRBV7-2 and TRBJ2-7, with 11 nucleotides matching TRBD1. There are 16 residues in the CDR3. The V gene's germline CDR1 is SGHTA and CDR2 FQGNSA. The V segment lost 2 bases and the J segment 4 bases; nucleotides outside the gene matches: 7. Here the CDR3 reads CASSLQAGQGGYEQYF. CDR3 in DNA: TGTGCCAGCAGCTTACAAGCGGGACAGGGGGGGTACGAGCAGTACTTC.

This chain joins TRBV6-5 and TRBJ2-2; D unresolved. V dropped 8 bases and J dropped 5 bases, with 18 bases sitting between them. Germline V gene data show CDR1 as MNHEY and CDR2 as SVGAGI. This CDR3 spans 15 amino acids. CDR3 sequence (DNA): TGTGCCAGCTCGACTCAATCCGTTGGTACCGGGGAGCTGTTTTTT. This translates into CASSTQSVGTGELFF.

This chain connects TRBV28 to TRBJ1-6; the D gene is possibly TRBD1 (6 bases). Trimming cost V 7 bases and J 6 bases, with 13 bases left between them. In germline, CDR1 is MDHEN, CDR2 SYDVKM. The CDR3 has 14 amino acids. CDR3 DNA: TGTGCCAGCACCCCAGGGGTCCTTAATTCACCCCTCCACTTT. It yields the protein CASTPGVLNSPLHF.

The chain couples TRBV11-1 to TRBJ1-4; 10 nucleotides agree with TRBD1. CDR1 and CDR2 from the germline V gene are SGHAT and FQDESV (reference sequence). The CDR3 totals 15 residues. V dropped 5 bases and J dropped 6; count of bases not matched to a gene: 6. The CDR3 spells CASSVSGTGDEKLFF. The CDR3 DNA reads TGTGCCAGCAGCGTATCCGGGACAGGGGATGAAAAACTGTTTTTT.

V is TRBV18 and J is TRBJ1-2; tentatively, D is TRBD1 (6 bases). Germline CDR1 is KGHSH and CDR2 is LQKENI. The ends were cut back, 6 bases at V and 1 base at J, with 15 bases in the middle. There are 15 residues in the CDR3. The CDR3 here is CASSRVPDSNYGYTF. In DNA, the CDR3 is TGTGCCAGCTCCCGCGTTCCGGACAGTAACTATGGCTACACCTTC.

The chain employs TRBV2 and TRBJ2-7; 12 bases are a match to TRBD2. This CDR3 contains 16 residues. In germline, CDR1 is SNHLY, CDR2 FYNNEI. J gave up 0 bases and V 3 bases, and 3 bases lay outside the gene matches. The CDR3 spells CASSEGLAGFSYEQYF. CDR3 coding DNA: TGTGCCAGCAGTGAGGGACTAGCGGGTTTCTCCTACGAGCAGTACTTC. The full variable domain, its missing parts supplied by reference TRBV2 and TRBJ2-7, is EPEVTQTPSHQVTQMGQEVILRCVPISNHLYFYWYRQILGQKVEFLVSFYNNEISEKSEIFDDQFSVERPDGSNFTLKIRSTKLEDSAMYFCASSEGLAGFSYEQYFGPGTRLTVT.

The chain joins TRBV19 to TRBJ2-3, with TRBD1 matching over 9 bases. The CDR3 sequence is 15 residues long. The V gene's germline CDR1 is LNHDA and CDR2 SQIVND (reference sequence). The V segment lost 6 bases and the J segment 6 bases; nucleotides outside the gene matches: 10. The CDR3 spells CASRSFGQGKDTQYF. Here the CDR3 DNA reads TGTGCCAGTAGGTCATTCGGACAGGGGAAGGATACGCAGTATTTT. Looking up the rest from reference TRBV19 and TRBJ2-3 gives the full variable domain: DGGITQSPKYLFRKEGQNVTLSCEQNLNHDAMYWYRQDPGQGLRLIYYSQIVNDFQKGDIAEGYSVSREKKESFPLTVTSAQKNPTAFYLCASRSFGQGKDTQYFGPGTRLTVL.

This clone was counted a single time. The rearrangement uses TRBV7-8 and TRBJ2-7, with TRBD1 identical over 11 bases. Germline V gene sequence: CDR1 SGHVS, CDR2 FQNEAQ. V dropped 4 bases and J dropped 4; count of bases not matched to a gene: 3. The CDR3 sequence is 14 residues long. CDR3 bases: TGTGCCAGCAGCTCCGGGACAGGGGGTTACGAGCAGTACTTC. Its translation is CASSSGTGGYEQYF. Full variable domain (missing parts from reference TRBV7-8 and TRBJ2-7): GAGVSQSPRYKVAKRGQDVALRCDPISGHVSLFWYQQALGQGPEFLTYFQNEAQLDKSGLPSDRFFAERPEGSVSTLKIQRTQQEDSAVYLCASSSGTGGYEQYFGPGTRLTVT.

V is TRBV28 and J is TRBJ2-3; 10 bases align to TRBD1. This CDR3 has 15 residues. V trimming: 5 bases; J trimming: 4 bases; junction bases outside the gene matches: 6. The germline V gene has CDR1 MDHEN and CDR2 SYDVKM. CDR3: CASSSPGTGADTQYF. The CDR3 nucleotides read TGTGCCAGCAGTAGCCCCGGGACAGGGGCAGATACGCAGTATTTT.

The CDR3 sequence: CASSPPSGLAYNEQFF. CDR3 DNA: TGTGCCAGCTCACCACCGTCAGGACTAGCCTACAATGAGCAGTTCTTC. This rearrangement joins TRBV18 to TRBJ2-1; TRBD2 matches 7 bases. This CDR3 has 16 residues. The V segment lost 0 bases and the J segment 2 bases; nucleotides outside the gene matches: 4. The germline CDR1 and CDR2 sequences are KGHSH and LQKENI.

The chain joins TRBV2 to TRBJ2-5, with D possibly TRBD2 on 5 matching bases. This CDR3 comprises 14 residues. Germline values: CDR1 SNHLY, CDR2 FYNNEI. Trimming cost V 4 bases and J 5 bases, with 14 bases left between them. CDR3 coding DNA: TGTGCCAGCAGTGCCCGGGGTGGCGTGGAGACCCAGTACTTC. This codes for CASSARGGVETQYF. Using reference TRBV2 and TRBJ2-5 for the parts outside the CDR3, the full variable domain is EPEVTQTPSHQVTQMGQEVILRCVPISNHLYFYWYRQILGQKVEFLVSFYNNEISEKSEIFDDQFSVERPDGSNFTLKIRSTKLEDSAMYFCASSARGGVETQYFGPGTRLLVL.

This chain links TRBV7-9 with TRBJ1-6; TRBD1 is a possible D gene (6 bases). Germline CDR1 reads SEHNR; CDR2 reads FQNEAQ (reference sequence). The CDR3 has 14 residues. V was trimmed by 4 bases and J by 7 bases, leaving 11 bases between them. CDR3 sequence: CASSSSTGNSPLHF. CDR3 coding DNA: TGTGCCAGCAGCTCATCAACAGGGAATTCACCCCTCCACTTT.